This entry lists 24 T cell receptor beta chains sequenced from one sample in a study of shared clonotypes between healthy human individuals. Here immunoSEQ multiplex PCR was the method, and the copy in TCRdb shows in-frame clones only, minus some. The sample lists 2.5 million or so clones, 90% to 95% occurring once. The material sequenced was naive CD4+ T cells sorted from blood. Subset given: CD45RA+ positively selected. The receptors originated from a man between 18 and 35 years old in good health.

This chain joins TRBV5-1 and TRBJ2-1; 10 bases fit TRBD2. CDR3 size: 15 residues. Unmatched junction bases numbered 7, after V lost 4 bases and J lost 6 bases. Germline assignment: CDR1 SGHRS and CDR2 YFSETQ. CDR3 protein: CASSPLAGVSNEQFF. In DNA, the CDR3 is TGCGCCAGCAGCCCCCTAGCGGGAGTTAGCAATGAGCAGTTCTTC.

Remarks on this clone: This CDR3 is also generated by other DNA sequences in the sample. This chain connects TRBV2 to TRBJ2-3; 7 bases agree with TRBD1. CDR1 and CDR2 (germline): SNHLY, FYNNEI. Trimming took 4 bases from V and 6 from J; bases not matched to a gene: 1. The CDR3 runs 12 residues. CDR3: CASSVTGDTQYF. As DNA, the CDR3 is TGTGCCAGCAGTGTGACAGGGGATACGCAGTATTTT.

This rearrangement joins TRBV11-2 to TRBJ2-2; 10 bases agree with TRBD2. V trimming: 0 bases; J trimming: 6 bases; junction bases outside the gene matches: 13. The CDR3 contains 19 residues. The germline V gene has CDR1 SGHAT and CDR2 FQNNGV. The CDR3 sequence: CASSLDLHASGRLAGELFF. Written as DNA, the CDR3 is TGTGCCAGCAGCTTAGATCTGCACGCTAGCGGGAGATTGGCCGGGGAGCTGTTTTTT.

Only one count was recorded for this clone. V gene TRBV6-6 combines with J gene TRBJ2-7; D unclear. CDR3 length: 13 amino acids. The V end was cut by 5 bases, the J end by 5 bases, with 13 bases between. Germline values: CDR1 MNHNY, CDR2 SVGAGI (reference sequence). The CDR3 loop reads CASSSLPGDEQYF. DNA of the CDR3: TGTGCCAGCAGTAGCCTCCCGGGCGACGAGCAGTACTTC.

For this clone: Additional DNA sequences in this sample encode the identical CDR3. The chain uses TRBV30 and TRBJ2-5; 12 bases are shared with TRBD2. CDR3 length: 14 amino acids. CDR1 and CDR2 from the germline V gene are GTSNPN and SVGIG (reference sequence). The junction had 0 bases not matched to a gene; V was cut back by 0 bases and J by 4 bases. CDR3 coding DNA: TGTGCCTGGAGTGTACTAGCGGGAGGAGAGACCCAGTACTTC. Amino acid sequence: CAWSVLAGGETQYF.

The CDR3 nucleotides read TGCGCCAGCAGCTTGGAGGCAGGGAGGGTTGAGACCCAGTACTTC. It translates to CASSLEAGRVETQYF. The genes are TRBV5-1 and TRBJ2-5; 7 nucleotides agree with TRBD2. Germline CDR1 SGHRS, CDR2 YFSETQ. The CDR3 covers 15 residues. V lost 0 bases to trimming and J lost 5 bases; unmatched junction nucleotides: 7.

This clone was counted a single time. The V gene is TRBV4-3, the J gene TRBJ2-2; possibly TRBD2 for D (6 bases). The V and J ends lost 3 bases and 2 bases respectively, with 22 bases between them. Looked up from germline, CDR1 is LGHNA and CDR2 is YSLEER. The CDR3 consists of 19 residues. The CDR3 reads CASSQEYLPGLRNTGELFF. The CDR3, as DNA: TGCGCCAGCAGCCAGGAATACTTACCGGGACTGAGAAACACCGGGGAGCTGTTTTTT.

The rearrangement joins TRBV4-1 to TRBJ1-2; 7 bases align to TRBD1. In germline, CDR1 is MGHRA, CDR2 YSYEKL. CDR3 length: 13 amino acids. After removal of 3 bases from V and 7 bases from J, the junction contained 5 bases not matched to a gene. The CDR3 loop is CASSHRAGGGYTF. CDR3 in DNA: TGCGCCAGCAGCCATCGGGCAGGGGGTGGCTACACCTTC.

V is TRBV14 and J is TRBJ1-6; TRBD1 aligns across 8 bases. With V trimmed by 6 bases and J by 9 bases, 10 bases remained unmatched. This CDR3 is 15 amino acids long. Germline V gene data show CDR1 as SGHDN and CDR2 as FVKESK. Here the CDR3 reads CASSQSGGGISPLHF. CDR3 sequence (DNA): TGTGCCAGCAGTCAGTCAGGGGGCGGAATTTCACCCCTCCACTTT.

CDR3 DNA: TGTGCAAGTCGACCCCCGCGTGGGGGCAGGGAAGGTGAGACCCAGTACTTC. This gives the protein CASRPPRGGREGETQYF. This chain links TRBV12-2 with TRBJ2-5; no check of the table's D call, TRBD1, against the DNA was made. TRBV12-2 is marked as a pseudogene. The CDR3 contains 17 residues.

This chain links TRBV27 with TRBJ1-2; D unresolved. V shed 2 bases and J shed 4 bases, with 8 bases lying between them. There are 13 residues in the CDR3. CDR1 and CDR2 from the germline V gene are MNHEY and SMNVEV (reference sequence). CDR3 protein: CASSLGSTYGYTF. In nucleotides, the CDR3 is TGTGCCAGCAGTTTAGGAAGCACCTATGGCTACACCTTC.

The rearrangement uses TRBV7-2 and TRBJ1-2; 7 positions match TRBD1. Germline assignment: CDR1 SGHTA and CDR2 FQGNSA. The CDR3 consists of 14 residues. Trimming cost V 5 bases and J 6 bases; bases outside gene matches: 9. The CDR3 protein is CASSPQTGTHGYTF. The CDR3 coding sequence is TGTGCCAGCAGCCCCCAGACAGGGACCCATGGCTACACCTTC.

This clone was observed a single time. The chain recombines TRBV7-2 with TRBJ2-1; TRBD1 matches 8 bases. The CDR3 extends over 16 amino acids. CDR1 and CDR2 from the germline V gene are SGHTA and FQGNSA. Germline trimming cut 1 base from V and 3 bases from J; bases unmatched to any gene: 5. The CDR3 protein is CASSLVAGGIYNEQFF. CDR3 sequence (DNA): TGTGCCAGCAGCTTAGTGGCAGGGGGCATCTACAATGAGCAGTTCTTC.

The rearrangement joins TRBV5-4 to TRBJ2-2; TRBD2 might be the D (6 bases). The CDR3 covers 16 residues. Germline CDR1 and CDR2: SGHNT and YYREEE (reference sequence). V was shortened by 4 bases and J by 4 bases, with 17 bases between the two germline ends. CDR3 loop: CASSPVWSGSTGELFF. Written as DNA, the CDR3 is TGTGCCAGCAGCCCGGTTTGGAGCGGGTCCACCGGGGAGCTGTTTTTT.

The genes are TRBV29-1 and TRBJ1-5; unclear D gene. CDR1 is SQVTM and CDR2 is ANQGSEA in the germline V gene. The CDR3 contains 16 residues. V dropped 4 bases and J dropped 0 bases, with 16 bases sitting between them. The chain's CDR3 is CSVVPGTDYSNQPQHF. For the CDR3, the DNA is TGCAGCGTTGTACCGGGTACGGACTATAGCAATCAGCCCCAGCATTTT.

J is TRBJ2-5 and V is TRBV10-3; no clear D gene. V was shortened by 0 bases and J by 5 bases, with 13 bases between the two germline ends. The germline V gene encodes CDR1 ENHRY and CDR2 SYGVKD. The CDR3 sequence is 15 residues long. The CDR3 here is CAISESGSSAETQYF. For the CDR3, the DNA is TGTGCCATCAGTGAGTCTGGGTCTAGTGCTGAGACCCAGTACTTC.

This clone was seen only a few times. This chain uses TRBV19 with TRBJ2-7; 7 bases fit TRBD1. The V segment lost 7 bases and the J segment 3 bases; nucleotides outside the gene matches: 3. The CDR3 is 12 amino acids. Germline V CDR1 and CDR2: LNHDA, SQIVND (reference sequence). The CDR3 DNA is TGTGCCAGTATGACAGGGAACTACGAGCAGTACTTC. This translates into CASMTGNYEQYF.

The chain has TRBV9 and TRBJ2-3; weak D call: TRBD1 (6 bases). CDR1 is SGDLS and CDR2 is YYNGEE in the germline V gene. V dropped 4 bases and J dropped 1 base, with 10 bases sitting between them. The CDR3 is 14 residues long. The CDR3 sequence: CASSSRTGTDTQYF. CDR3 in DNA: TGTGCCAGCAGCTCGCGGACAGGCACAGATACGCAGTATTTT.

The V gene is TRBV11-2, the J gene TRBJ2-7; D ambiguous. The CDR3 loop spans 16 amino acids. V lost 5 bases and J lost 5, with 22 bases in between. Germline loops: CDR1 SGHAT, CDR2 FQNNGV. CDR3 protein: CASSESTGPPRNEQYF. CDR3 DNA sequence: TGTGCCAGCAGCGAGTCAACCGGGCCACCTCGGAACGAGCAGTACTTC.

This sequence joins TRBV25-1 and TRBJ2-7, with 9 bases that match TRBD1. This CDR3 contains 16 residues. Germline V lookup: CDR1 MGHDK, CDR2 SYGVNS. V was clipped by 4 bases and J by 0 bases; unmatched bases: 7. CDR3: CASSGSDRGSSYEQYF. CDR3 sequence (DNA): TGTGCCAGCAGTGGGTCCGACAGGGGGAGCTCCTACGAGCAGTACTTC.

On this clone: The same CDR3 can be traced to other DNA sequences in this sample. The V and J genes are TRBV18 and TRBJ2-5; no definite D call. Per germline, CDR1 KGHSH and CDR2 LQKENI. CDR3 length equals 13 residues. V lost 2 bases and J 1 base, leaving 5 bases between the germline ends. The CDR3 bases are TGTGCCAGCTCACCAAACCCCCAAGAGACCCAGTACTTC. Amino acid sequence: CASSPNPQETQYF.

The chain carries TRBV19 and TRBJ1-1, with D perhaps matching TRBD1 (5 bases). The CDR3 consists of 13 residues. Germline CDR1 reads LNHDA; CDR2 reads SQIVND (reference sequence). V shed 4 bases and J shed 5 bases, with 11 bases lying between them. This CDR3 reads CASSTSEGTEAFF. The CDR3 bases are TGTGCCAGTAGTACCTCCGAGGGGACTGAAGCTTTCTTT.

Worth noting for this clone: The same CDR3 also results from other DNA sequences found in this sample. This rearrangement joins TRBV7-2 to TRBJ1-5; D is undetermined. There are 13 residues in the CDR3. The germline V gene encodes CDR1 SGHTA and CDR2 FQGNSA. V lost 3 bases to trimming and J lost 0 bases, with 3 bases between them. CDR3 bases: TGTGCCAGCAGCTTTTCTAGCAATCAGCCCCAGCATTTT. Its translation: CASSFSSNQPQHF.

In its sample, this clone was seen a few times. This CDR3 is also generated by other DNA sequences in the sample. The chain has TRBV7-9 and TRBJ1-1; D is unclear. This CDR3 comprises 10 residues. Germline lookup yields CDR1 SEHNR and CDR2 FQNEAQ (reference sequence). V lost 3 bases and J 5 bases, leaving 1 base between the germline ends. CDR3 in DNA: TGTGCCAGCAGCTTGACTGAAGCTTTCTTT. It yields the protein CASSLTEAFF.